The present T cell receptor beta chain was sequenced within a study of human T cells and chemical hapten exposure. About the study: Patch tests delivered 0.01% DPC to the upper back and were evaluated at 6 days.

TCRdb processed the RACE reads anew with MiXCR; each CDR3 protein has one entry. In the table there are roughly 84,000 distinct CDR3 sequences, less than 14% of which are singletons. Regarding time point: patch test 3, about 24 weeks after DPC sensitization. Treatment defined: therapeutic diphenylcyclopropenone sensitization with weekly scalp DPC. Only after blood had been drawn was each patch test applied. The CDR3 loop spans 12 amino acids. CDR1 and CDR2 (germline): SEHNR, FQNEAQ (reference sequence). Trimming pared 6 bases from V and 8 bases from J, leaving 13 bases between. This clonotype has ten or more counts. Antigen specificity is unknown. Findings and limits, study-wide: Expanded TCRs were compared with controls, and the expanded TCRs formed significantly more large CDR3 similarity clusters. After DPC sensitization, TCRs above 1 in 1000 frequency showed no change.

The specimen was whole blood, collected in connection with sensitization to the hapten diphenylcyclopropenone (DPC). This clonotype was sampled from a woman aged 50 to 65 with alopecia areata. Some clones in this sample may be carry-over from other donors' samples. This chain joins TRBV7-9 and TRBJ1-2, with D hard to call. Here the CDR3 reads CASSLQAGGYTF. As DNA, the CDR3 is TGTGCCAGCAGTCTCCAAGCCGGAGGCTACACCTTC.